This T cell receptor (beta chain) derives from a study of identifying expanded T cells in peripheral blood (dated by TCRdb to between 2019 and 2020). Regarding the study in general: Technical replicates were generated by sequencing separate aliquots of the same genomic DNA pool, and four replicates were compared pairwise. Findings and caveats that apply to the study as a whole: The authors expected that over much longer intervals, such as months to years, biological variance in healthy repertoires might increase even further. Variance in clone template counts between roughly two-week samples significantly increased with total template count across all healthy donors. The beta-binomial model significantly reduced the number of clones called differentially abundant and the false-positive rate across all healthy-donor time intervals. Between technical replicates the binomial model flagged about 1.1 differentially abundant clones, whereas over about two weeks the binomial model flagged about 15 and over roughly four weeks 19 to 20.

Of note for this clone: Its antigen remains unidentified. An end of the junction does not agree with germline; a read error may underlie this.

TCRbeta CDR3 regions were profiled by bias-controlled multiplex PCR amplification of genomic DNA with the immunoSEQ Assay. Per the authors' processing: To quantify the absolute abundance of each unique TCRbeta CDR3 region, the sequences were collapsed and filtered. Two models were used to test differential abundance: a binomial model (Fisher-equivalent) and a beta-binomial model that adds time-dependent variance fitted from healthy donors. Clones with fewer than 5 combined templates were excluded, and clones with Benjamini-Hochberg FDR below 0.01 were called differentially abundant. The form v = (b*log(k)+a)^2 was used to model beta-binomial variance as a function of total template count across the two samples. TCRdb stores this immuneACCESS table with in-frame sequences only. Part of the clones is absent; in the studies checked, under half of the shortfall reflects unresolved V genes, and no reason is known for the rest. Clone size and V and J calls were adopted from that table, with D and trimming inferred from the DNA. The sample records some 70,000 clones, about 90% of which are singletons. Of the sample, 3% to 3.5% is held by the ten largest clones.

From the cysteine through the phenylalanine, the CDR3 covers 15 amino acids. The CDR3 DNA has 45 bases and is translated from base 1. Per the germline V gene (reference sequence), PRHDT is the CDR1 and FYEKMQ is the CDR2. During the collection period, no infections or other immune events were recorded for the healthy donors. To calibrate time-dependent variance in a beta-binomial model of T-cell clone differential abundance, blood repertoires from healthy donors were used as a training cohort. There were roughly 10 healthy donors in the training cohort, of whom 3 were female and 7 were male. On average the donors were 43 years old, and their ages spanned about 25 to 64 years. Whole blood from each healthy donor was obtained from a commercial supplier and was collected at three time points roughly 13 days apart. For immunosequencing, genomic DNA was extracted from unsorted whole blood.

The sequence came from a person between 18 and 75 years old in good health. The V gene is TRBV13 and the J gene is TRBJ1-2, with 8 middle bases fitting TRBD1. The sequenced sample consisted of blood. The nucleotide sequence is TGTGCCAGCCGCTTGCGGACAGGGAAAGGTGGTGGCTACACCTTC. Translation gives CASRLRTGKGGGYTF.